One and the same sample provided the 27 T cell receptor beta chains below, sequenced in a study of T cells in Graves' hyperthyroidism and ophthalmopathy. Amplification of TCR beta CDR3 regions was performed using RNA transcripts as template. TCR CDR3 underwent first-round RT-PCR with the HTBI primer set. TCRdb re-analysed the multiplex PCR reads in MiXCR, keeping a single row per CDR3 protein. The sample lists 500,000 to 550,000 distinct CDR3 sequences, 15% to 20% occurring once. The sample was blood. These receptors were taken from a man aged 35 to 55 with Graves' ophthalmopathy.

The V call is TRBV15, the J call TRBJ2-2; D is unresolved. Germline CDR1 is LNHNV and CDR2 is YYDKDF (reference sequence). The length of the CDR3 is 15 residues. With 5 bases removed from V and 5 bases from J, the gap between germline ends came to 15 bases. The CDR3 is CATSPLEARTGELFF. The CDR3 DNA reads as TGTGCCACCAGCCCCCTAGAGGCGAGGACCGGGGAGCTGTTTTTT.

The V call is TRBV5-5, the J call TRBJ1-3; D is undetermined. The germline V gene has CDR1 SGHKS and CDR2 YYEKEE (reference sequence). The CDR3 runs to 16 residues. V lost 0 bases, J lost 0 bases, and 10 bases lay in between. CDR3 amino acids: CASSLEPFYSGNTIYF. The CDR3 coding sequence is TGTGCCAGCAGCTTGGAGCCATTTTACTCTGGAAACACCATATATTTT.

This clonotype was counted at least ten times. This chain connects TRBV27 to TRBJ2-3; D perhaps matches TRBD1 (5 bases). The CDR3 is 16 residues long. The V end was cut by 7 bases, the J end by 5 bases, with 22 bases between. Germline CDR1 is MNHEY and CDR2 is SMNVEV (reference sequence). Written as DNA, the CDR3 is TGTGCCAGCACCCACGTAAGGGGTCCGGTTGGAGATACGCAGTATTTT. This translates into CASTHVRGPVGDTQYF.

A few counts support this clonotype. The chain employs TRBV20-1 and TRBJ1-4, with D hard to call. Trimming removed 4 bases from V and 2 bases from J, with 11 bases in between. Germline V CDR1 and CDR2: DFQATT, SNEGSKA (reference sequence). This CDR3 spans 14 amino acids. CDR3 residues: CSATETGTNEKLFF. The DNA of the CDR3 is TGCAGTGCTACTGAAACGGGGACTAATGAAAAACTGTTTTTT.

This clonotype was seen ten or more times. For the CDR3, the DNA is TGTGCCAGCAGTCAAGGGGGACAGGGGTCCTATGGCTACACCTTC. Amino acid sequence: CASSQGGQGSYGYTF. The genes are TRBV12-3 or TRBV12-4 and TRBJ1-2, with 10 bases identical to TRBD1. CDR3 length: 15 residues. Trimming removed 5 bases from V and 4 bases from J; junction bases left unmatched: 7.

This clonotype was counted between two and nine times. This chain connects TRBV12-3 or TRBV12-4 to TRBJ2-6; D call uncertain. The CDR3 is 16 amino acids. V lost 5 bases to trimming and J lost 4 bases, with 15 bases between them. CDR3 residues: CASSGVRRWGANVLTF. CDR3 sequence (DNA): TGTGCCAGCAGTGGGGTCCGTAGATGGGGGGCCAACGTCCTGACTTTC.

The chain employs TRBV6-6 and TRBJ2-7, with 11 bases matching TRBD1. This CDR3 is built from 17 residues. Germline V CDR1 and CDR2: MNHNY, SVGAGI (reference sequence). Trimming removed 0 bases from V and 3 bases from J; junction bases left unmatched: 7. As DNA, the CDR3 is TGTGCCAGCAGTTACTCGAGGAAGGGGACAGGGGGCTACGAGCAGTACTTC. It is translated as CASSYSRKGTGGYEQYF.

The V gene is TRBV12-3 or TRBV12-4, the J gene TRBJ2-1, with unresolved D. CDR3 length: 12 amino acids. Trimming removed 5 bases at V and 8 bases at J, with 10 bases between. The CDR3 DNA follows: TGTGCCAGCAGTCCCCGCAGGCATGAGCAGTTCTTC. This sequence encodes CASSPRRHEQFF.

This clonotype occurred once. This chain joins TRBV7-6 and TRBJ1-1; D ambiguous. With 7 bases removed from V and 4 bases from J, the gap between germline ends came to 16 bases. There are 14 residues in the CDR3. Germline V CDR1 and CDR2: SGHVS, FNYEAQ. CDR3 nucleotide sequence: TGTGCCAGCACTAAAGTGGATTTATTCACTGAAGCTTTCTTT. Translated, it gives CASTKVDLFTEAFF.

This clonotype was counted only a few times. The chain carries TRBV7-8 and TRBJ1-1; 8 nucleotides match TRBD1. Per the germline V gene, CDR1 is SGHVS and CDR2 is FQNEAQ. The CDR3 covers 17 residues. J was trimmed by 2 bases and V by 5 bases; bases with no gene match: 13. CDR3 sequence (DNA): TGTGCCAGCAGCGCCTCAACAGGGGGGGCCGTCAACACTGAAGCTTTCTTT. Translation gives CASSASTGGAVNTEAFF.

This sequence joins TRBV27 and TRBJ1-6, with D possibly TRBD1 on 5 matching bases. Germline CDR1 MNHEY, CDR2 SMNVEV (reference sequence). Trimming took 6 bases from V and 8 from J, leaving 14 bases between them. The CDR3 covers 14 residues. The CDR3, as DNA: TGTGCCAGCAGAACGTCTCAGGGCCATTCACCCCTCCACTTT. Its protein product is CASRTSQGHSPLHF.

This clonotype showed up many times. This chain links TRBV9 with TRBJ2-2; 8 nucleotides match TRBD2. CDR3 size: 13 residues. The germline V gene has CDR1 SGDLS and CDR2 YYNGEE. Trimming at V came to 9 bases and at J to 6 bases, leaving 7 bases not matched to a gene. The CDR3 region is CATQAGAAGELFF. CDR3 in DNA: TGTGCCACCCAAGCGGGAGCGGCCGGGGAGCTGTTTTTT. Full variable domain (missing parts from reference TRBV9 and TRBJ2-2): DSGVTQTPKHLITATGQRVTLRCSPRSGDLSVYWYQQSLDQGLQFLIQYYNGEERAKGNILERFSAQQFPDLHSELNLSSLELGDSALYFCATQAGAAGELFFGEGSRLTVL.

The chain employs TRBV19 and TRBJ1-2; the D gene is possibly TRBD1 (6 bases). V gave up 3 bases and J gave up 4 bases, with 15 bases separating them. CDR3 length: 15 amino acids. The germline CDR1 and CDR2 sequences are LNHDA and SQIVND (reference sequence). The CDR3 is CASSISGQGSYGYTF. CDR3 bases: TGTGCCAGTAGTATCTCGGGGCAGGGGAGCTATGGCTACACCTTC. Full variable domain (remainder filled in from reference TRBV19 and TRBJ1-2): DGGITQSPKYLFRKEGQNVTLSCEQNLNHDAMYWYRQDPGQGLRLIYYSQIVNDFQKGDIAEGYSVSREKKESFPLTVTSAQKNPTAFYLCASSISGQGSYGYTFGSGTRLTVV.

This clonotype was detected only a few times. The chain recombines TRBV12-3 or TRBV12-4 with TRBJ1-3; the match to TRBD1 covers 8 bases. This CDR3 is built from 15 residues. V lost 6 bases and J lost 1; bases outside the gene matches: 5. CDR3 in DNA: TGTGCCAGCAGGGATACAGGGGGTTCTGGAAACACCATATATTTT. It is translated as CASRDTGGSGNTIYF.

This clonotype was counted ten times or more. The DNA of the CDR3 is TGTGCCAGCAGTTTTGGGCAGGTGTCTGAAGCTTTCTTT. Amino acids: CASSFGQVSEAFF. J is TRBJ1-1 and V is TRBV28; D gene uncertain. This CDR3 spans 13 amino acids. Germline V gene data show CDR1 as MDHEN and CDR2 as SYDVKM. V was clipped by 3 bases and J by 6 bases, with 11 bases between them.

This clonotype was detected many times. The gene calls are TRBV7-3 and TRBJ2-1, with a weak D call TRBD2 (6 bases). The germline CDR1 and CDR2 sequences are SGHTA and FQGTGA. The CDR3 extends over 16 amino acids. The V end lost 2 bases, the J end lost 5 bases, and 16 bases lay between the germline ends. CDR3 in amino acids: CASSLYGRGTDNEQFF. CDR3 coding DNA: TGTGCCAGCAGCTTATACGGGAGAGGCACGGACAATGAGCAGTTCTTC.

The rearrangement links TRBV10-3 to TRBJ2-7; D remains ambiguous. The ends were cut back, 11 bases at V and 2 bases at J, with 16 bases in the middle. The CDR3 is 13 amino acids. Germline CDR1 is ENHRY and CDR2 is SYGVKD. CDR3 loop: CASGPANPYEQYF. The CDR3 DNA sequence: TGTGCCTCCGGGCCTGCTAACCCCTACGAGCAGTACTTC.

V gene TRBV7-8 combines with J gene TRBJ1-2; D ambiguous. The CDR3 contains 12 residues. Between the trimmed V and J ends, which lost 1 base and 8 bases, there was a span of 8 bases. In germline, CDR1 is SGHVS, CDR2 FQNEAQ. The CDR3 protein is CASSLGVEGYTF. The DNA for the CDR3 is TGTGCCAGCAGCTTAGGAGTGGAAGGCTACACCTTC.

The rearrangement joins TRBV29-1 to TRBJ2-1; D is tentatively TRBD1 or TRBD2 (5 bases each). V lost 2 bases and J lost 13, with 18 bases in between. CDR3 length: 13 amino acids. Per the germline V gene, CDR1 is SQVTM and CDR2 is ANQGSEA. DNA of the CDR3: TGCAGCGTTGAAAAGGGACGGACTCCCCCCCAGTTCTTC. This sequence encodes CSVEKGRTPPQFF.

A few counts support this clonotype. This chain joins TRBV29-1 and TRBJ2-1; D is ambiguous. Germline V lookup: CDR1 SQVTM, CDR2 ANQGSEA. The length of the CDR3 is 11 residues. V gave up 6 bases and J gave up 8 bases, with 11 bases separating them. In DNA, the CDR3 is TGCAGCGTCAGACCTGGGGATGAGCAGTTCTTC. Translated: CSVRPGDEQFF.

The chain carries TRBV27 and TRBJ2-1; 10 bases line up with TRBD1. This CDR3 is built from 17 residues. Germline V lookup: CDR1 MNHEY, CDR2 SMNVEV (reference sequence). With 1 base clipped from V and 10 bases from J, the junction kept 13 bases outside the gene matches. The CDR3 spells CASSLLGGKGQGIEQFF. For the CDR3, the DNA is TGTGCCAGCAGTTTATTAGGGGGGAAGGGACAGGGGATCGAGCAGTTCTTC.

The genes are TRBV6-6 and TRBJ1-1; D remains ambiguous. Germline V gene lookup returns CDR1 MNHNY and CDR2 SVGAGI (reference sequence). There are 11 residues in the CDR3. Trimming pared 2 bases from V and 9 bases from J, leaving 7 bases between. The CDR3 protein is CASSYRAQAFF. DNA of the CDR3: TGTGCCAGCAGTTACAGGGCGCAAGCTTTCTTT.

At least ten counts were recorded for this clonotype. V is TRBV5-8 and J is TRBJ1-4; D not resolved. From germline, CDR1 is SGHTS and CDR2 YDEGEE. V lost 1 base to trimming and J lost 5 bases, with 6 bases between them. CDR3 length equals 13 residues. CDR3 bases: TGTGCCAGCAGCTTGACGGGGAATGAAAAACTGTTTTTT. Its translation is CASSLTGNEKLFF.

The CDR3 reads CASVISDRPNLTYSRGEQYF. CDR3 DNA: TGTGCCAGTGTCATCTCTGACAGGCCTAATTTAACCTATTCCCGGGGCGAGCAGTACTTC. V usage is TRBV19 and J usage is TRBJ2-7; a weak D match, TRBD1 (6 bases). V was trimmed by 8 bases and J by 6 bases, leaving 38 bases between them. Germline V lookup: CDR1 LNHDA, CDR2 SQIVND (reference sequence). The CDR3 has 20 residues.

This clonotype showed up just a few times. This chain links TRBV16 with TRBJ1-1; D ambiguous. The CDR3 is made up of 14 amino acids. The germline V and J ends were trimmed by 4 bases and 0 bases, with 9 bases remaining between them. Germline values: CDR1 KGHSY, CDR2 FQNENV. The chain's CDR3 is CASSRLELNTEAFF. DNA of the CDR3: TGTGCCAGCAGCCGATTGGAGTTGAACACTGAAGCTTTCTTT.

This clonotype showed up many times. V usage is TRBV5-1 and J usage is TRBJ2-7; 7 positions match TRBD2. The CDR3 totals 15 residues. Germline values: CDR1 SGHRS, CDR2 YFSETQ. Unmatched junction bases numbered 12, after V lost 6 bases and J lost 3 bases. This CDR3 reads CASKDGSGALYEQYF. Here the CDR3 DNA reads TGCGCCAGCAAGGACGGGAGCGGGGCCCTCTACGAGCAGTACTTC. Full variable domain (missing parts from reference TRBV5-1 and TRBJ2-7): KAGVTQTPRYLIKTRGQQVTLSCSPISGHRSVSWYQQTPGQGLQFLFEYFSETQRNKGNFPGRFSGRQFSNSRSEMNVSTLELGDSALYLCASKDGSGALYEQYFGPGTRLTVT.

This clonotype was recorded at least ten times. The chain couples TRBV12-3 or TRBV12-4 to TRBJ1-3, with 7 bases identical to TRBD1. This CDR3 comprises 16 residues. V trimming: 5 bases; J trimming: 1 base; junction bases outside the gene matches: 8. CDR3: CASSETDRESGNTIYF. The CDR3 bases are TGTGCCAGCAGTGAAACCGACAGGGAATCTGGAAACACCATATATTTT.